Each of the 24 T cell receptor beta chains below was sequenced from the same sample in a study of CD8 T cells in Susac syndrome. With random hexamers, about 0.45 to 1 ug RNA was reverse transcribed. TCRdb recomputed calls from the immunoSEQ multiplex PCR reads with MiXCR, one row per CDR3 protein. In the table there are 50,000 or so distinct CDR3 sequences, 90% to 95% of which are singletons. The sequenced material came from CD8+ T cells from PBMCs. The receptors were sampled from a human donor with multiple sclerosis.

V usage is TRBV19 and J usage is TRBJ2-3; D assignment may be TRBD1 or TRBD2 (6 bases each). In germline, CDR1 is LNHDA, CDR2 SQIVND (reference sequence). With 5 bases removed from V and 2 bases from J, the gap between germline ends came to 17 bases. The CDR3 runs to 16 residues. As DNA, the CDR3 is TGTGCCAGTAGTCTGCGGGATACAGGGTTCACAGATACGCAGTATTTT. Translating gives CASSLRDTGFTDTQYF.

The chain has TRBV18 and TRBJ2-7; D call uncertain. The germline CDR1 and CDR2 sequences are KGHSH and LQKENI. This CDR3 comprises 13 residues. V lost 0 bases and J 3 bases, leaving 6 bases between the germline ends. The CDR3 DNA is TGTGCCAGCTCACCACCTGACCTCTACGAGCAGTACTTC. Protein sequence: CASSPPDLYEQYF.

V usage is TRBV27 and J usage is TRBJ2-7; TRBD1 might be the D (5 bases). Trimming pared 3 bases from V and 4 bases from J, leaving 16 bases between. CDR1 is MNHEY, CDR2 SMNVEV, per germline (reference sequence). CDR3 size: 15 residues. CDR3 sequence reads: CASSLSQGLPYEQYF. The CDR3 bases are TGTGCCAGCAGTTTGTCCCAGGGCCTCCCGTACGAGCAGTACTTC.

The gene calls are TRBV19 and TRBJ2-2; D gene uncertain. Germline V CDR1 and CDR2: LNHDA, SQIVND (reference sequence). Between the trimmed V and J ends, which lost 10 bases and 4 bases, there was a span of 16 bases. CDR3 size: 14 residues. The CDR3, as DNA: TGTGCCACCCAGCCGGGCCCAACCACCGGGGAGCTGTTTTTT. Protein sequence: CATQPGPTTGELFF.

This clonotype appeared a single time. The CDR3 DNA reads TGTGCCAGCAGTTTAAAAAGGACAGGGACTGAAGCTTTCTTT. It encodes CASSLKRTGTEAFF. This rearrangement joins TRBV12-3 or TRBV12-4 to TRBJ1-1, with 8 positions matching TRBD1. The CDR3 runs 14 residues. Unmatched junction bases numbered 4, after V lost 2 bases and J lost 5 bases.

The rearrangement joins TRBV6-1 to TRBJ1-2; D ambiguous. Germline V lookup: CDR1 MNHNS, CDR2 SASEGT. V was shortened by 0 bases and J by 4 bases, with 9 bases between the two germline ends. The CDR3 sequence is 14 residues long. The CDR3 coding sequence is TGTGCCAGCAGTGAAGCGGGGATAGGCTATGGCTACACCTTC. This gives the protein CASSEAGIGYGYTF.

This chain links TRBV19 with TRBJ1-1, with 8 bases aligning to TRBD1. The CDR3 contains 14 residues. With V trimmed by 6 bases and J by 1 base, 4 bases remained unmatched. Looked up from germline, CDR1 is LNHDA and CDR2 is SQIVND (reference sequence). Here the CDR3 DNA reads TGTGCCAGTAGACCAGGGGGCGCGAACACTGAAGCTTTCTTT. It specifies CASRPGGANTEAFF.

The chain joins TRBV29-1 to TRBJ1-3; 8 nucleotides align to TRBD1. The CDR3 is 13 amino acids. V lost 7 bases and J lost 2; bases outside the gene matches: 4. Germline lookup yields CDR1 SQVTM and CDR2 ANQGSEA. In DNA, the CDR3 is TGCAGCGCCGCGACAGGGGCTGGAAACACCATATATTTT. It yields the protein CSAATGAGNTIYF.

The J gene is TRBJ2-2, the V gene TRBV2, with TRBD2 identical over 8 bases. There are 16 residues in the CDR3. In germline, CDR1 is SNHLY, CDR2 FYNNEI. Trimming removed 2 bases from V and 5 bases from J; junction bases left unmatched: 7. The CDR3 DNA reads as TGTGCCAGCAGTGAATGGCGGGGGGCCGGGACCGGGGAGCTGTTTTTT. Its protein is CASSEWRGAGTGELFF.

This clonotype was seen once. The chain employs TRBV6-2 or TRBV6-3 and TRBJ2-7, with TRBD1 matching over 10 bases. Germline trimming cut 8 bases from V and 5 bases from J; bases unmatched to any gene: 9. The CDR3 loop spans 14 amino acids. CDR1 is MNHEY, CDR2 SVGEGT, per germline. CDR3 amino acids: CASSGTGEFDEQYF. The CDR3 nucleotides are TGTGCCAGCTCAGGGACAGGGGAATTTGACGAGCAGTACTTC.

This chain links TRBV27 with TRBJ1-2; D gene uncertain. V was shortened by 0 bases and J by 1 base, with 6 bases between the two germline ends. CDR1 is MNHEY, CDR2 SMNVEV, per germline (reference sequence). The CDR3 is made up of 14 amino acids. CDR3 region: CASSLSGSNYGYTF. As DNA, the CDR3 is TGTGCCAGCAGTTTATCCGGCAGTAACTATGGCTACACCTTC.

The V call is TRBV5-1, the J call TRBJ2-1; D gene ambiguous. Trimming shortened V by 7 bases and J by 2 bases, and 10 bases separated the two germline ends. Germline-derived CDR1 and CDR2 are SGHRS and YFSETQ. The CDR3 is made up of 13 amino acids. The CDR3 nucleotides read TGCGCCAGCGTGGGCCTGACCTACAATGAGCAGTTCTTC. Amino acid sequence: CASVGLTYNEQFF.

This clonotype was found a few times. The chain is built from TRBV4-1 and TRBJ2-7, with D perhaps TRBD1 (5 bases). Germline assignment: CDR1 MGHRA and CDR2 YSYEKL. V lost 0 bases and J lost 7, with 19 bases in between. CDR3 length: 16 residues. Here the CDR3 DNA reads TGCGCCAGCAGCCAAGATGGGGCAGGATCATCGGAAGAGCAGTACTTC. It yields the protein CASSQDGAGSSEEQYF.

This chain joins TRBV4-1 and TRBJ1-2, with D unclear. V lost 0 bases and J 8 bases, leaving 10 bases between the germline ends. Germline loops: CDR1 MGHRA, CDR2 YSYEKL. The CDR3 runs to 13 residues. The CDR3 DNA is TGCGCCAGCAGCCAAGATTGGAGTGGAGGCTACACCTTC. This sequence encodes CASSQDWSGGYTF.

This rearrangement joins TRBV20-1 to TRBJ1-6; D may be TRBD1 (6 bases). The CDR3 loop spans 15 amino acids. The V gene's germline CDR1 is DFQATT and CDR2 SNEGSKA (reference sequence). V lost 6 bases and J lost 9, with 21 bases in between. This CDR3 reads CSAEDRGSRSSPLHF. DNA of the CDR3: TGCAGTGCCGAAGATAGGGGGAGTCGGAGTTCACCCCTCCACTTT.

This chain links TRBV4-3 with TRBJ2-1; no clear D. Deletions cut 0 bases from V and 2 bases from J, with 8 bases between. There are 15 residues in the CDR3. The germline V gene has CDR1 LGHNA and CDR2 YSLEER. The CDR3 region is CASSQDVATYNEQFF. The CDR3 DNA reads TGCGCCAGCAGCCAAGATGTTGCAACCTACAATGAGCAGTTCTTC.

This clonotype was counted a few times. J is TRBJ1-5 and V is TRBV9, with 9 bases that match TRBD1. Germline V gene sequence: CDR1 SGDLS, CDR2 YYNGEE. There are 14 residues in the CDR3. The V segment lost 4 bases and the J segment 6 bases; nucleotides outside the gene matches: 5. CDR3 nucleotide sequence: TGTGCCAGCAGCTCCGGGACAGGGTCTCAGCCCCAGCATTTT. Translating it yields CASSSGTGSQPQHF.

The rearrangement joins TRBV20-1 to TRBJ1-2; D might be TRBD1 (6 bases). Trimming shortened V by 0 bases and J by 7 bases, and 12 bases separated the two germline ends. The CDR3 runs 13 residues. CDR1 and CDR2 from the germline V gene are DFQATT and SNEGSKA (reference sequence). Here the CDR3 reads CSARDQGYSGYTF. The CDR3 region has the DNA TGCAGTGCTAGAGATCAGGGGTACTCTGGCTACACCTTC.

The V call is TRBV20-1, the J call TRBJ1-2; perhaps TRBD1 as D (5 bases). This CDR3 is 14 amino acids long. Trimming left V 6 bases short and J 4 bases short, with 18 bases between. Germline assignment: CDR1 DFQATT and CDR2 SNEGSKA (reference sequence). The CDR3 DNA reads TGCAGTGCCACCTCGGGGGAAGGCAGCTATGGCTACACCTTC. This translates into CSATSGEGSYGYTF.

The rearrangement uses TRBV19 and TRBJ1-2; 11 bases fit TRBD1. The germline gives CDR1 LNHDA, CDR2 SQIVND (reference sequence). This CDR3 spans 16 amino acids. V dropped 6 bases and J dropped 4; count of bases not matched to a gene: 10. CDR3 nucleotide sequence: TGTGCCAGTAGCTGGGACAGGGGGTCAGTTATCTATGGCTACACCTTC. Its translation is CASSWDRGSVIYGYTF.

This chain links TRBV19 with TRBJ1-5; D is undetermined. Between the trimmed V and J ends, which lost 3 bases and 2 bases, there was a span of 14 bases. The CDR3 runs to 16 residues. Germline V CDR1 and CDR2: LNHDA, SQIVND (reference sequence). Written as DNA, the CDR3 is TGTGCCAGTAGTATTCTTCTATTCGAGGGCAATCAGCCCCAGCATTTT. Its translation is CASSILLFEGNQPQHF.

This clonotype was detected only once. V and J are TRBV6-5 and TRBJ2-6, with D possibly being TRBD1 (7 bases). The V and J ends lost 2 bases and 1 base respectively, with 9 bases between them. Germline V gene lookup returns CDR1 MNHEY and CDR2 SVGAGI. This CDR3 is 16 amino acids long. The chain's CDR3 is CASSYQGGSGANVLTF. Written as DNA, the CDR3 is TGTGCCAGCAGTTACCAGGGGGGATCTGGGGCCAACGTCCTGACTTTC.

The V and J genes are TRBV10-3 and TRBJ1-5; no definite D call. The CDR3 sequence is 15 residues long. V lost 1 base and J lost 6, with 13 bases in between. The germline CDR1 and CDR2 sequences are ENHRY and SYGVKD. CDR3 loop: CAISELREGGQPQHF. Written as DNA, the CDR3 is TGTGCCATCAGTGAGTTAAGGGAGGGTGGTCAGCCCCAGCATTTT.

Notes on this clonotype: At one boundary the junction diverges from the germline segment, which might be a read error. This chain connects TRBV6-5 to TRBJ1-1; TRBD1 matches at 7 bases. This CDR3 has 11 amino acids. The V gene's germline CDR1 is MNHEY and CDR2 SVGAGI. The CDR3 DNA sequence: TGTGCCAGCAGCTTCGACAGGGAAGCTTTTTTT. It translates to CASSFDREAFF.